This TCR beta chain came from a study of CD8 T cells in Susac syndrome. Trimming removed 2 bases from V and 3 bases from J; junction bases left unmatched: 1. Per the germline V gene, CDR1 is DFQATT and CDR2 is SNEGSKA (reference sequence). CDR3 length: 12 amino acids. Those who served as multiple sclerosis controls were treatment-naive patients with stable or active relapsing-remitting disease. TEMRA cells were FACS-enriched and CD8+ and CD4+ T cells negatively isolated. Random hexamers were used to reverse transcribe the RNA input (0.5 to 1 ug). Amplification of TCR beta CDR3 spanned 54 Vbeta and 13 Jbeta via immunoSEQ multiplex PCR. In TCRdb, the immunoSEQ multiplex PCR reads were re-called with MiXCR into one record per CDR3 protein. The repertoire holds about 150,000 distinct CDR3 sequences, just under 97% seen once, with 0.14% to 0.15% in the top ten.

Sequencing input: CD8+ T cells from PBMCs. The TCR sequence derives from a human donor with multiple sclerosis. The chain recombines TRBV20-1 with TRBJ2-7; 7 bases fit TRBD2. CDR3 region: CSARRGDYEQYF. The CDR3 nucleotides read TGCAGTGCTAGACGGGGGGACTACGAGCAGTACTTC.